The 28 T cell receptor beta chains listed next were all sequenced from one sample in a study of shared clonotypes between healthy human individuals. TCRdb's table, derived via immunoSEQ multiplex PCR, lists solely in-frame clones and lacks some. The sample includes 450,000 to 600,000 clones, 79% of them seen just once. Source material: PBMCs. Receptors originate from a woman aged 40 to 49 in good health. Some clones in this sample may be carry-over from other donors' samples.

The V call is TRBV6-6, the J call TRBJ1-5, with D unresolved. Per germline, CDR1 MNHNY and CDR2 SVGAGI (reference sequence). This CDR3 has 13 amino acids. V lost 5 bases, J lost 9 bases, and 14 bases lay in between. CDR3 DNA: TGTGCCAGCAGTCCTAGTCTTGCAGGGCCCCAGCATTTT. Amino acids: CASSPSLAGPQHF.

The chain has TRBV27 and TRBJ2-2; 7 nucleotides agree with TRBD1. The CDR3 contains 16 residues. Germline V gene lookup returns CDR1 MNHEY and CDR2 SMNVEV (reference sequence). V lost 5 bases and J lost 0; bases outside the gene matches: 6. CDR3 residues: CASSRPGQTNTGELFF. The DNA of the CDR3 is TGTGCCAGCAGTCGACCGGGACAGACGAACACCGGGGAGCTGTTTTTT.

The chain has TRBV4-2 and TRBJ2-7; D possibly corresponds to TRBD1 (6 bases). The CDR3 extends over 15 amino acids. The germline V and J ends were trimmed by 1 base and 1 base, with 11 bases remaining between them. CDR1 LGHNA and CDR2 YNFKEQ come from the germline V gene. For the CDR3, the DNA is TGTGCCAGCAGCCAAGCCCGGGACACGTCCTACGAGCAGTACTTC. Its protein product is CASSQARDTSYEQYF.

The rearrangement joins TRBV27 to TRBJ2-7; D possibly matches TRBD1 or TRBD2 (5 bases each). Germline CDR1 MNHEY, CDR2 SMNVEV (reference sequence). V lost 7 bases to trimming and J lost 4 bases, with 17 bases between them. The CDR3 totals 14 residues. CDR3 DNA sequence: TGTGCCAGCAAAGTTCCGGGACGCACATACGAGCAGTACTTC. Its translation: CASKVPGRTYEQYF.

The rearrangement uses TRBV7-3 and TRBJ2-4; weak D call: TRBD1 (5 bases). Trimming took 2 bases from V and 8 from J, leaving 13 bases between them. Germline-derived CDR1 and CDR2 are SGHTA and FQGTGA. The CDR3 has 14 residues. The CDR3 coding sequence is TGTGCCAGCAGCTTAGGGGCTAGATCGTACATTCAGTACTTC. Translating it yields CASSLGARSYIQYF.

This clone was recorded a few times. The chain links TRBV14 to TRBJ2-7; perhaps D is TRBD1 or TRBD2 (5 bases each). The CDR3 contains 13 residues. The germline gives CDR1 SGHDN, CDR2 FVKESK. V was clipped by 5 bases and J by 9 bases, with 17 bases between them. The CDR3 region has the DNA TGTGCCAGCAGCACAGGCGGGCAAGGGAGGCAGTACTTC. Its protein product is CASSTGGQGRQYF.

This chain uses TRBV18 with TRBJ2-5; no clear D gene. The CDR3 totals 15 residues. Germline V gene data show CDR1 as KGHSH and CDR2 as LQKENI. Trimming stripped 3 bases from V and 0 bases from J, with 11 bases between. The CDR3 region is CASSPRNTYQETQYF. CDR3 DNA sequence: TGTGCCAGCTCACCTAGGAACACGTACCAAGAGACCCAGTACTTC.

This chain uses TRBV6-1 with TRBJ2-7, with TRBD2 as a possible D gene (5 bases). Germline V lookup: CDR1 MNHNS, CDR2 SASEGT. V lost 4 bases and J lost 1, with 14 bases in between. CDR3 length equals 15 residues. The CDR3 loop reads CASSGPPRGSYEQYF. The CDR3 DNA is TGTGCCAGCAGTGGACCCCCCCGAGGGTCCTACGAGCAGTACTTC.

The CDR3 is CASSPGQREAFF. CDR3 bases: TGTGCCAGTAGTCCCGGACAGAGAGAAGCTTTCTTT. This chain joins TRBV19 and TRBJ1-1, with D possibly matching TRBD1 (6 bases). The CDR3 length is 12 residues. V was shortened by 5 bases and J by 8 bases, with 12 bases between the two germline ends. Germline CDR1 LNHDA, CDR2 SQIVND (reference sequence). Full variable domain (remainder filled in from reference TRBV19 and TRBJ1-1): DGGITQSPKYLFRKEGQNVTLSCEQNLNHDAMYWYRQDPGQGLRLIYYSQIVNDFQKGDIAEGYSVSREKKESFPLTVTSAQKNPTAFYLCASSPGQREAFFGQGTRLTVV.

The rearrangement uses TRBV18 and TRBJ1-3; 11 positions agree with TRBD1. The V and J ends lost 6 bases and 4 bases, in that order; junction bases with no gene match: 8. Germline V gene lookup returns CDR1 KGHSH and CDR2 LQKENI. The CDR3 runs 16 residues. This chain's CDR3 is CASSRTGGEGGNTIYF. CDR3 DNA sequence: TGTGCCAGCTCGCGGACAGGGGGCGAGGGCGGAAACACCATATATTTT.

In its sample, this clone was seen a few times. The chain joins TRBV11-3 to TRBJ2-2; D ambiguous. The germline CDR1 and CDR2 sequences are SGHNT and YENEEA. The V and J ends lost 5 bases and 4 bases respectively, with 17 bases between them. The CDR3 is 16 residues long. The CDR3 DNA sequence: TGTGCCAGCAGCCCCCCCCCAGGAATCGGCACCGGGGAGCTGTTTTTT. This encodes CASSPPPGIGTGELFF.

This clone was detected only once. V gene TRBV28 combines with J gene TRBJ2-4; maybe TRBD2 (6 bases). The CDR3 is 13 residues long. Trimming cost V 6 bases and J 8 bases, with 14 bases left between them. The germline V gene has CDR1 MDHEN and CDR2 SYDVKM. This chain's CDR3 is CASSLARGDIQYF. CDR3 bases: TGTGCCAGCAGCCTAGCGAGAGGGGACATTCAGTACTTC.

This chain uses TRBV6-6 with TRBJ2-2; 8 positions match TRBD2. The CDR3 has 14 residues. With V trimmed by 7 bases and J by 5 bases, 6 bases remained unmatched. Germline lookup yields CDR1 MNHNY and CDR2 SVGAGI (reference sequence). CDR3 region: CASTGLAVTGELFF. The CDR3 DNA follows: TGTGCCAGCACCGGACTAGCTGTTACCGGGGAGCTGTTTTTT.

This clone was detected ten times or more. The chain uses TRBV9 and TRBJ2-6; D not certain. CDR1 is SGDLS, CDR2 YYNGEE, per germline. The CDR3 is made up of 14 amino acids. V was trimmed by 3 bases and J by 1 base, leaving 5 bases between them. CDR3 region: CASSEVSGANVLTF. The DNA for the CDR3 is TGTGCCAGCAGCGAAGTTTCTGGGGCCAACGTCCTGACTTTC.

V and J are TRBV5-4 and TRBJ2-7; no firm D call. The CDR3 is 15 residues long. CDR1 and CDR2 from the germline V gene are SGHNT and YYREEE (reference sequence). Between the trimmed V and J ends, which lost 4 bases and 3 bases, there was a span of 17 bases. CDR3 DNA: TGTGCCAGCAGCGCCGGCGGTTCGAACCTCTACGAGCAGTACTTC. This sequence encodes CASSAGGSNLYEQYF.

This clone was counted once. The rearrangement joins TRBV11-3 to TRBJ2-3; TRBD2 might be the D (5 bases). The V gene lost 1 base and the J gene lost 1 base, with 6 bases spanning the gap. Germline loops: CDR1 SGHNT, CDR2 YENEEA. The CDR3 is made up of 14 amino acids. The CDR3 is CASSLGTRTDTQYF. The CDR3 nucleotides are TGTGCCAGCAGCTTAGGGACTCGCACAGATACGCAGTATTTT.

J is TRBJ2-3 and V is TRBV7-9; D is possibly TRBD1 or TRBD2 (5 bases each). This CDR3 has 14 amino acids. Between the trimmed V and J ends, which lost 4 bases and 1 base, there was a span of 9 bases. Germline V gene sequence: CDR1 SEHNR, CDR2 FQNEAQ (reference sequence). CDR3 protein: CASSSGTGTDTQYF. The CDR3 coding sequence is TGTGCCAGCAGCTCCGGGACGGGCACAGATACGCAGTATTTT.

About this clone itself: The germline gene is not matched at one end of the junction; a read error may be the cause. V is TRBV5-1 and J is TRBJ1-2, with D possibly TRBD1 on 6 matching bases. The CDR3 totals 14 residues. Germline CDR1 is SGHRS and CDR2 is YFSETQ. CDR3 loop: CASSLVGGLSGHTF. CDR3 nucleotide sequence: TGCGCCAGCAGCTTGGTTGGGGGGCTGAGTGGCCACACCTTC.

This clone was found once. The rearrangement uses TRBV7-9 and TRBJ2-7, with 9 bases lining up with TRBD2. The CDR3 loop spans 16 amino acids. Germline CDR1 and CDR2: SEHNR and FQNEAQ (reference sequence). The V segment lost 5 bases and the J segment 7 bases; nucleotides outside the gene matches: 15. CDR3 DNA: TGTGCCAGCAGCCCGGGGGGTGGCGGGAGGGCCAATGAGCAGTACTTC. It is translated as CASSPGGGGRANEQYF.

This sequence joins TRBV28 and TRBJ2-7; D is undetermined. This CDR3 spans 15 amino acids. The V end was cut by 3 bases, the J end by 2 bases, with 14 bases between. Germline CDR1 and CDR2: MDHEN and SYDVKM. CDR3 coding DNA: TGTGCCAGCAGTTTGCGTTCCGCTCTACCCTACGAGCAGTACTTC. This gives the protein CASSLRSALPYEQYF.

The V gene is TRBV12-5, the J gene TRBJ2-3, with D possibly being TRBD2 (5 bases). Germline-derived CDR1 and CDR2 are LGHNT and FRNRAP. There are 15 residues in the CDR3. Trimming left V 2 bases short and J 7 bases short, with 16 bases between. The CDR3 sequence is CASGLLPERKHTQYF. DNA of the CDR3: TGTGCTAGTGGTTTGTTGCCGGAGCGGAAGCATACGCAGTATTTT.

The chain combines TRBV19 with TRBJ2-7; D remains unclear. The CDR3 runs to 13 residues. The ends were cut back, 5 bases at V and 0 bases at J, with 8 bases in the middle. Germline CDR1 LNHDA, CDR2 SQIVND (reference sequence). The CDR3 here is CASSDLSSYEQYF. The CDR3 nucleotides are TGTGCCAGTAGTGACCTAAGCTCCTACGAGCAGTACTTC.

The CDR3 protein is CASSLAPTGTHEQYF. For the CDR3, the DNA is TGTGCCAGCAGCTTAGCGCCTACAGGCACCCACGAGCAGTACTTC. This chain connects TRBV11-3 to TRBJ2-7, with a possible D match to TRBD1 (5 bases). There are 15 residues in the CDR3. Trimming removed 1 base from V and 5 bases from J, with 15 bases in between. Germline V lookup: CDR1 SGHNT, CDR2 YENEEA. Full variable domain (remainder filled in from reference TRBV11-3 and TRBJ2-7): EAGVVQSPRYKIIEKKQPVAFWCNPISGHNTLYWYLQNLGQGPELLIRYENEEAVDDSQLPKDRFSAERLKGVDSTLKIQPAELGDSAVYLCASSLAPTGTHEQYFGPGTRLTVT.

This clone was counted between two and nine times. V usage is TRBV10-3 and J usage is TRBJ2-7, with 8 bases aligning to TRBD2. J was trimmed by 6 bases and V by 10 bases; bases with no gene match: 14. The CDR3 consists of 14 residues. The germline CDR1 and CDR2 sequences are ENHRY and SYGVKD. The CDR3 nucleotides read TGTGCCAGCGGTATAGCGGGATCTGGGGTCGAGCAGTACTTC. The encoded protein is CASGIAGSGVEQYF.

CDR3 coding DNA: TGCGCCAGCAGCTTGGCCGCCAGGGCTTCCTACGAGCAGTACTTC. Protein product: CASSLAARASYEQYF. The chain links TRBV5-1 to TRBJ2-7; perhaps TRBD1 as D (5 bases). The CDR3 has 15 residues. Germline V lookup: CDR1 SGHRS, CDR2 YFSETQ. V lost 0 bases, J lost 1 base, and 11 bases lay in between.

This clone was recorded only once. The CDR3: CASSQGGGRGLHTEAFF. The CDR3 region has the DNA TGCGCCAGCAGCCAAGGGGGGGGCAGGGGGCTCCACACTGAAGCTTTCTTT. The V and J genes are TRBV4-1 and TRBJ1-1; 8 nucleotides line up with TRBD1. Losses at the gene ends were 1 base for V and 3 bases for J; bases not matched to a gene: 10. The CDR3 length is 17 residues. Germline-derived CDR1 and CDR2 are MGHRA and YSYEKL.

This rearrangement joins TRBV10-2 to TRBJ2-7, with D uncertain. The CDR3 is 13 residues long. V lost 6 bases and J lost 0, with 9 bases in between. Per the germline V gene, CDR1 is WSHSY and CDR2 is SAAADI. Here the CDR3 DNA reads TGCGCCAGCAGCCCAGGTCGCTCCTACGAGCAGTACTTC. It specifies CASSPGRSYEQYF.

The chain carries TRBV30 and TRBJ2-7; TRBD2 agrees at 10 bases. CDR1 and CDR2 from the germline V gene are GTSNPN and SVGIG (reference sequence). The trim removed 0 bases at V and 3 bases at J, leaving 8 bases unmatched. There are 16 residues in the CDR3. CDR3: CAWSVPGAGGHYEQYF. The CDR3 coding sequence is TGTGCCTGGAGTGTACCGGGAGCGGGAGGGCACTACGAGCAGTACTTC.